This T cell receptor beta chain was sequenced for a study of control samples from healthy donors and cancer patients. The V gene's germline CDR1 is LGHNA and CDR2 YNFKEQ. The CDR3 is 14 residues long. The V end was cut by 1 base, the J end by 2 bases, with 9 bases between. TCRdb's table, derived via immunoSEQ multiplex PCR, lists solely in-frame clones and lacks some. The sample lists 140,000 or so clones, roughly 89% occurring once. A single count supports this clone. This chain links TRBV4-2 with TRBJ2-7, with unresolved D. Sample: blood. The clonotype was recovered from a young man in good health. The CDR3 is CASSQVGPAYEQYF. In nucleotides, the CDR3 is TGTGCCAGCAGCCAAGTCGGCCCCGCCTACGAGCAGTACTTC.